This T cell receptor (beta chain) was identified in a study of vaccination effects on CD4 cells after COVID-19 (dated by TCRdb to the early 2020s). A note on the overall study: To identify antigen-specific CD4+ T cell clonotypes by their expansion, the ViraFEST assay first stimulated PBMC with viral peptide pools and then applied TCR sequencing. Around 2.1 million PBMC per well were cultured with 9 to 10 ug/ml peptides in IMDM containing 5% human AB serum, around 9.7 IU/ml IL-2 and gentamicin. In two convalescent patients, pre-vaccine samples were collected 16 days and one week ahead of the first dose, 142 and 148 days after COVID-19 diagnosis. Each participant received two doses of an mRNA SARS-CoV-2 vaccine, either BNT162b2 or mRNA-1273. Cultures from other donors in the study were sequenced using the Oncomine TCR Beta short-read assay on an Illumina iSeq 100. In both COVID-19 convalescent patients and infection-naive vaccine recipients, the study compared SARS-CoV-2 spike-specific CD4+ TCR repertoires from before mRNA vaccination with those from after it. Altogether, around 11 COVID-19 convalescent patients and a few SARS-CoV-2-naive healthy vaccine recipients made up the full study.

After 10 days of culture, CD4+ T cells were isolated with the EasySep CD4+ T cell isolation kit. PCR-confirmed SARS-CoV-2 infection had occurred in convalescent patients between March and December 2020, before the Alpha, Beta and Delta variants emerged in the United States. On days 3 and 7, half of the culture medium was replaced with fresh IL-2-containing medium. Each peptide stimulation condition was cultured in triplicate wells unless otherwise noted. PBMC were separated from whole blood using Ficoll-Paque Plus gradient centrifugation and were then either cryopreserved at -140C or used fresh. The QIAamp micro DNA kit was used to extract genomic DNA from the cultured CD4+ T cells. Broader findings and caveats from the paper: The study was limited by a small number of convalescent patients, and early post-infection timepoints were lacking. Marked clonal contraction was observed in both infection-induced and vaccine-induced clones at late post-vaccination timepoints, consistent with waning T cell responses. In convalescent patients, the post-vaccine spike-reactive repertoire was composed mainly of new vaccine-induced clones that were largely distinct from infection-induced clones.

From its cysteine to its phenylalanine, the CDR3 spans 12 amino acids. The DNA shown is the 36-base CDR3, in frame from base 1. The V end loses 2 bases and the J end loses 8 bases, and a stretch of 6 bases separates them. From the germline V gene, CDR1 is MNHNS and CDR2 is SASEGT. The library was produced with the immunoSEQ multiplex PCR assay. TCR beta CDR3 sequencing was performed on DNA from the cultured, isolated CD4+ T cells. In the source study's methods: Non-productive TCR sequences were discarded, and reads were trimmed to the CDR3 region, with only CDR3s of 7 or more amino acids retained. Antigen-specific clonotypes were identified with the MANAFEST web app by comparing expansion in peptide wells against reference cultures. To count as positive, a clone had to show expansion at FDR<0.05 compared with the reference and with all other wells, an odds ratio above 5, and a frequency above 0.1% in two replicate wells. A clonotype was defined as cross-reactive if the clonotype was significantly expanded both in SARS-CoV-2 spike wells and in at least one common cold coronavirus spike condition. CDR3 similarity was assessed by Levenshtein distance using the stringdist R package, and unrooted trees were constructed with ape in R 3.6.1. As stored in TCRdb, this immuneACCESS dataset retains in-frame rearrangements with V and J assigned. A fraction of the clones does not appear; measured against another copy, unresolved V genes explain less than half of the discrepancy, and the remainder lacks a known reason. The V and J calls and clone size are taken from that table; D and trimming were inferred from the DNA. For this sample there are under 50,000 clones; 75% to 80% appear just once. The leading ten clones occupy 10% to 15% of the sample.

Note on this clone: Its antigen remains unidentified. Qualities for individual bases were not recorded, and no much larger clone is one base off.

This clonotype was obtained from a human donor who had a prior SARS-CoV-2 infection. The sample here was CD4+ T cells from PBMCs cultured without peptide, taken before COVID-19 vaccination. The chain is assembled from TRBV6-1 and TRBJ1-4; no D gene can be assigned with confidence. The sequence in DNA is TGTGCCAGCAGTGAAATAGGAGAAAAACTGTTTTTT. Translated, this is CASSEIGEKLFF.